A selection of T cell receptor beta chains follows, all from one sample in a study of response to subunit inactivated influenza vaccine. Via MiXCR, TCRdb re-called the RT-PCR reads, giving one row per CDR3 protein. The sample includes a few hundred thousand distinct CDR3 sequences, 14% of them seen just once. Sequencing used PBMCs from blood, obtained approximately 13 days after vaccination. These receptors all stem from a man aged 50 to 60 who received an inactivated influenza vaccine. Both conserved end residues are part of each CDR3. Each record gives: D gene, clone size, J gene, V gene, CDR3 protein, CDR3 DNA. D genes are given only for firm matches. Clone size, where shown, is once, few, many, or a class for clones that have expanded.

D: TRBD2; size: few; J: TRBJ2-2; V: TRBV7-9; CDR3: CASSTAGLGSTGELFF; DNA: TGTGCCAGCAGCACCGCGGGACTAGGAAGCACCGGGGAGCTGTTTTTT
D: .; size: .; J: TRBJ2-2; V: TRBV7-9; CDR3: CASSLLQGTGEPFF; DNA: TGTGCCAGCAGCTTATTGCAGGGAACCGGGGAGCCGTTTTTT
D: .; size: many; J: TRBJ2-4; V: TRBV5-1; CDR3: CAPSSSRGGIQYF; DNA: TGCGCCCCCTCCTCCTCAAGGGGGGGCATTCAGTACTTC
D: TRBD2; size: .; J: TRBJ2-1; V: TRBV7-3; CDR3: CASSLASGGMQFF; DNA: TGTGCCAGCAGCCTTGCTTCGGGGGGGATGCAGTTCTTC
D: .; size: .; J: TRBJ2-5; V: TRBV6-1; CDR3: CASSESGIQETQYF; DNA: TGTGCCAGCAGTGAATCGGGGATTCAAGAGACCCAGTACTTC
D: .; size: .; J: TRBJ2-1; V: TRBV6-2/TRBV6-3; CDR3: CASSYSVGKPYNEQFF; DNA: TGTGCCAGCAGTTACTCGGTTGGGAAACCCTACAATGAGCAGTTCTTC
D: TRBD1; size: .; J: TRBJ1-6; V: TRBV20-1; CDR3: CSAVGQGGNSPLHF; DNA: TGCAGTGCAGTAGGACAGGGTGGGAATTCACCCCTCCACTTT
D: .; size: .; J: TRBJ2-1; V: TRBV7-2; CDR3: CASSFVAENNEQFF; DNA: TGTGCCAGCAGCTTCGTAGCGGAAAACAATGAGCAGTTCTTC
D: .; size: few; J: TRBJ1-5; V: TRBV20-1; CDR3: CSAPLGHNQPQHF; DNA: TGCAGTGCACCCCTCGGACATAATCAGCCCCAGCATTTT
D: TRBD2; size: .; J: TRBJ2-1; V: TRBV11-2; CDR3: CASSLVWSSGSSYNEQFF; DNA: TGTGCCAGCAGCTTAGTGTGGAGTAGCGGGAGCTCCTACAATGAGCAGTTCTTC
D: .; size: .; J: TRBJ2-4; V: TRBV5-1; CDR3: CASSLDTGLAKNIQYF; DNA: TGCGCCAGCAGCTTGGATACGGGGTTAGCCAAAAACATTCAGTACTTC
D: TRBD2; size: .; J: TRBJ2-3; V: TRBV20-1; CDR3: CSARKTSGTDTQYF; DNA: TGCAGTGCTAGGAAGACTAGCGGCACAGATACGCAGTATTTT
D: .; size: many; J: TRBJ2-2; V: TRBV11-2; CDR3: CASSLQTDNGELFF; DNA: TGTGCCAGCAGCCTCCAGACGGACAACGGGGAGCTGTTTTTT
D: .; size: .; J: TRBJ2-3; V: TRBV20-1; CDR3: CSAEGLAEPTDTQYF; DNA: TGCAGTGCTGAGGGCCTGGCGGAGCCCACAGATACGCAGTATTTT
D: .; size: .; J: TRBJ1-4; V: TRBV6-5; CDR3: CASSRNEKLFF; DNA: TGTGCCAGCAGTAGAAATGAAAAACTGTTTTTT
D: TRBD1; size: .; J: TRBJ1-4; V: TRBV24-1; CDR3: CATSHGQAQGVNEKLFF; DNA: TGTGCCACCAGTCACGGACAGGCCCAGGGAGTGAATGAAAAACTGTTTTTT
D: .; size: many; J: TRBJ2-2; V: TRBV12-3/TRBV12-4; CDR3: CASTVGDFTGELFF; DNA: TGTGCCAGCACAGTGGGGGACTTCACCGGGGAGCTGTTTTTT
D: .; size: many; J: TRBJ2-3; V: TRBV29-1; CDR3: CSVEQGLITDTQYF; DNA: TGCAGCGTTGAACAGGGTTTAATAACAGATACGCAGTATTTT
D: .; size: few; J: TRBJ2-3; V: TRBV12-3/TRBV12-4; CDR3: CASSLVRGAQYF; DNA: TGTGCCAGCAGTTTAGTTAGGGGAGCGCAGTATTTT
D: .; size: .; J: TRBJ1-4; V: TRBV7-6; CDR3: CASSLFDRATNEKLFF; DNA: TGTGCCAGCAGCTTATTCGACCGCGCAACTAATGAAAAACTGTTTTTT
D: .; size: few; J: TRBJ1-5; V: TRBV28; CDR3: CASSFPPTDYSNQPQHF; DNA: TGTGCCAGCAGTTTCCCTCCGACGGACTATAGCAATCAGCCCCAGCATTTT
D: .; size: few; J: TRBJ1-5; V: TRBV5-1; CDR3: CASSPRGESNQPQHF; DNA: TGCGCCAGCAGCCCCCGGGGAGAGAGCAATCAGCCCCAGCATTTT
D: .; size: .; J: TRBJ2-1; V: TRBV6-2/TRBV6-3; CDR3: CATSPGYNEQFF; DNA: TGTGCCACCTCACCCGGTTACAATGAGCAGTTCTTC
D: .; size: few; J: TRBJ2-5; V: TRBV29-1; CDR3: CSVEAGPGTQYF; DNA: TGCAGCGTTGAAGCTGGCCCTGGGACCCAGTACTTC
D: TRBD1; size: few; J: TRBJ1-5; V: TRBV15; CDR3: CATSYLDFDREGNQPQHF; DNA: TGTGCCACCAGCTACTTAGACTTCGACAGGGAAGGCAATCAGCCCCAGCATTTT
D: .; size: .; J: TRBJ2-7; V: TRBV10-3; CDR3: CAISAVKGGSAEQYF; DNA: TGTGCCATCAGTGCGGTGAAGGGGGGGTCGGCCGAGCAGTACTTC
D: TRBD2; size: .; J: TRBJ2-6; V: TRBV11-2; CDR3: CASSAQSGGVGANVLTF; DNA: TGTGCCAGCAGCGCCCAATCGGGGGGTGTTGGGGCCAACGTCCTGACTTTC
D: .; size: few; J: TRBJ2-7; V: TRBV27; CDR3: CASRISHRREQYF; DNA: TGTGCCAGCAGAATTAGCCACCGAAGGGAGCAGTACTTC
D: .; size: few; J: TRBJ2-3; V: TRBV5-1; CDR3: CASGPGHSTDTQYF; DNA: TGCGCCAGCGGGCCGGGACACAGCACAGATACGCAGTATTTT
D: TRBD2; size: many; J: TRBJ2-1; V: TRBV29-1; CDR3: CSVKRTSGSPNEQFF; DNA: TGCAGCGTTAAAAGGACTAGCGGGAGTCCTAATGAGCAGTTCTTC
D: TRBD1; size: many; J: TRBJ1-5; V: TRBV20-1; CDR3: CSAPLPGGSNQPQHF; DNA: TGCAGTGCCCCATTGCCAGGGGGGAGCAATCAGCCCCAGCATTTT
D: TRBD2; size: .; J: TRBJ2-2; V: TRBV12-3/TRBV12-4; CDR3: CASSLRGGRAGELFF; DNA: TGTGCCAGCAGTTTAAGGGGAGGGAGGGCCGGGGAGCTGTTTTTT
D: .; size: many; J: TRBJ1-4; V: TRBV20-1; CDR3: CSARDGQGLREKLFF; DNA: TGCAGTGCTAGAGATGGTCAGGGTCTCCGGGAAAAACTGTTTTTT
D: .; size: few; J: TRBJ2-4; V: TRBV15; CDR3: CATSKYRERGNIQYF; DNA: TGTGCCACCAGCAAATACAGGGAGCGAGGGAACATTCAGTACTTC
D: .; size: .; J: TRBJ2-5; V: TRBV4-1; CDR3: CASSPRLALQETQYF; DNA: TGCGCCAGCAGCCCTCGGCTAGCCTTACAAGAGACCCAGTACTTC
D: .; size: .; J: TRBJ2-3; V: TRBV6-5; CDR3: CASSYLRVPDTQYF; DNA: TGTGCCAGCAGTTACCTCAGGGTCCCAGATACGCAGTATTTT
D: .; size: few; J: TRBJ2-2; V: TRBV20-1; CDR3: CSAAGLRNTGELFF; DNA: TGCAGTGCGGCGGGACTCCGCAACACCGGGGAGCTGTTTTTT